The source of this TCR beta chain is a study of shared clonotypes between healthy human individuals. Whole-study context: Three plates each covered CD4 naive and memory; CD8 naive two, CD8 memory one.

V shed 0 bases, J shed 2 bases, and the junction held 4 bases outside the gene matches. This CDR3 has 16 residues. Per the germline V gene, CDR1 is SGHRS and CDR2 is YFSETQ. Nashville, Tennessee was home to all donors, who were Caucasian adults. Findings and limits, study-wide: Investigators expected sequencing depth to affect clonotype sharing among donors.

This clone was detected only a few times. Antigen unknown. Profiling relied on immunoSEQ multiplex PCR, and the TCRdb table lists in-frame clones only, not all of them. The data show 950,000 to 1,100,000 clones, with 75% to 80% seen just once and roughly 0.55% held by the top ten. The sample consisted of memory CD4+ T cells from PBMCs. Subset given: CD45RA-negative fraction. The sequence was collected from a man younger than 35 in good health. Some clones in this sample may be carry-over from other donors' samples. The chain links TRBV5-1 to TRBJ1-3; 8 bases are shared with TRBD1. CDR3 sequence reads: CASSLAATGAGNTIYF. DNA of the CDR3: TGCGCCAGCAGCTTGGCCGCGACAGGGGCTGGAAACACCATATATTTT.